Below, 14 T cell receptor beta chains from the same sample are listed, as sequenced in a study of vaccination effects on CD4 cells after COVID-19. Data came from immunoSEQ multiplex PCR; TCRdb stores just in-frame clones and leaves some out. In the table there are tens of thousands of clones, roughly 80% of which are singletons. Expansion of antigen-specific CD4+ T cells with viral peptide pools was carried out by the ViraFEST assay before sequencing. When around nine days of culture had elapsed, CD4+ T cells were isolated. Subjects were given two BNT162b2 or mRNA-1273 vaccine doses. These TCRs are of unknown antigen specificity. The sequences come from CD4+ T cells from PBMCs cultured with HCoV-OC43 spike peptides, collected after COVID-19 vaccination. Subset: HCoV-OC43 spike overlapping peptide pool stimulation. These receptors were collected from a human donor who received a COVID-19 vaccine.

This clone was picked up a small number of times. The CDR3 nucleotides are TGTGCCAGCAGTGAGGAAGCTATGGGCAATCAGCCCCAGCATTTT. It codes for CASSEEAMGNQPQHF. The chain employs TRBV6-1 and TRBJ1-5; D not certain. In germline, CDR1 is MNHNS, CDR2 SASEGT. This CDR3 comprises 15 residues. Trimming cost V 3 bases and J 2 bases, with 11 bases left between them.

The V gene is TRBV6-2 or TRBV6-3, the J gene TRBJ1-5; a possible D gene is TRBD1 (5 bases). The CDR3 runs to 14 residues. CDR1 MNHEY and CDR2 SVGEGT come from the germline V gene. Trimming took 5 bases from V and 7 from J, leaving 15 bases between them. CDR3 nucleotide sequence: TGTGCCAGCAGTATGACGCCGGGGCGGCAGCCCCAGCATTTT. Its protein is CASSMTPGRQPQHF.

V is TRBV27 and J is TRBJ2-5, with D tentatively TRBD1 (6 bases). Looked up from germline, CDR1 is MNHEY and CDR2 is SMNVEV (reference sequence). The CDR3 consists of 16 residues. Trimming removed 2 bases at V and 2 bases at J, with 15 bases between. The CDR3 reads CASSLMGAGRQETQYF. CDR3 DNA sequence: TGTGCCAGCAGTTTAATGGGGGCTGGGCGACAAGAGACCCAGTACTTC.

The chain uses TRBV18 and TRBJ1-1; D remains unclear. V was cut by 1 base and J by 8 bases, with 11 bases left in between. The CDR3 totals 13 residues. The germline V gene has CDR1 KGHSH and CDR2 LQKENI. CDR3 sequence reads: CASSPRRTEEAFF. The CDR3 DNA sequence: TGTGCCAGCTCACCACGGAGGACCGAAGAAGCTTTCTTT.

This rearrangement joins TRBV28 to TRBJ2-6; possible D gene TRBD1, 5 bases. Germline assignment: CDR1 MDHEN and CDR2 SYDVKM. This CDR3 has 13 residues. Trimming removed 8 bases from V and 4 bases from J, with 9 bases in between. CDR3 region: CASQGPGANVLTF. As DNA, the CDR3 is TGTGCCAGCCAGGGTCCGGGGGCCAACGTCCTGACTTTC.

The DNA of the CDR3 is TGCGCCAGCAGCAGGAAGACAGGGGAGGGAGAGACCCAGTACTTC. Encoded protein: CASSRKTGEGETQYF. The chain couples TRBV5-1 to TRBJ2-5, with a tentative D call TRBD1 (8 bases). This CDR3 spans 15 amino acids. V was pared by 4 bases and J by 4 bases, with 17 bases between. CDR1 is SGHRS, CDR2 YFSETQ, per germline.

This clone was counted between two and nine times. This chain joins TRBV7-9 and TRBJ1-6; TRBD1 matches 9 bases. The CDR3 is made up of 16 amino acids. Germline V lookup: CDR1 SEHNR, CDR2 FQNEAQ (reference sequence). The trim removed 3 bases at V and 4 bases at J, leaving 4 bases unmatched. For the CDR3, the DNA is TGTGCCAGCAGCTTCGGGACAGGGTCGTATAATTCACCCCTCCACTTT. It translates to CASSFGTGSYNSPLHF.

V usage is TRBV10-2 and J usage is TRBJ1-6, with no clear D. Germline CDR1 WSHSY, CDR2 SAAADI. This CDR3 has 15 residues. V lost 2 bases to trimming and J lost 14 bases, with 19 bases between them. The CDR3 DNA reads TGCGCCAGCAGTGAGCTATGGACCGCGGCCGGGGCCCTCCACTTT. Encoded protein: CASSELWTAAGALHF.

The chain is built from TRBV6-6 and TRBJ2-7; the match to TRBD2 covers 12 bases. This CDR3 is 14 amino acids long. Germline V gene lookup returns CDR1 MNHNY and CDR2 SVGAGI (reference sequence). V dropped 8 bases and J dropped 3; count of bases not matched to a gene: 5. In DNA, the CDR3 is TGTGCCAGCGCACGGACTAGCGGGGTCTACGAGCAGTACGTC. This encodes CASARTSGVYEQYV.

This clone was recorded only once. This rearrangement joins TRBV24-1 to TRBJ2-1, with 8 nucleotides matching TRBD2. With 8 bases clipped from V and 1 base from J, the junction kept 0 bases outside the gene matches. Germline-derived CDR1 and CDR2 are KGHDR and SFDVKD. CDR3 length: 13 residues. The CDR3 nucleotides are TGTGCCACCACGGGGGGGTCCTACAATGAGCAGTTCTTC. It specifies CATTGGSYNEQFF.

About this clone itself: At the DNA level, this CDR3 is encoded by other sequences in the same sample as well. This chain joins TRBV15 and TRBJ1-6; D call uncertain. V was trimmed by 0 bases and J by 6 bases, leaving 6 bases between them. Germline V gene sequence: CDR1 LNHNV, CDR2 YYDKDF (reference sequence). The length of the CDR3 is 14 residues. Here the CDR3 DNA reads TGTGCCACCAGCAGAGACCCTGGTAATTCACCCCTCCACTTT. Residues: CATSRDPGNSPLHF.

This chain links TRBV2 with TRBJ1-2, with D unclear. Trimming shortened V by 2 bases and J by 3 bases, and 4 bases separated the two germline ends. From germline, CDR1 is SNHLY and CDR2 FYNNEI. This CDR3 is 12 amino acids long. The CDR3 loop is CASSEYDYGYTF. The CDR3 nucleotides are TGTGCCAGCAGTGAATACGACTATGGCTACACCTTC.

J is TRBJ2-1 and V is TRBV7-8, with TRBD2 matching 11 bases. CDR3 length: 16 amino acids. CDR1 is SGHVS, CDR2 FQNEAQ, per germline. J gave up 2 bases and V 6 bases, and 6 bases lay outside the gene matches. CDR3 region: CASSASGGLTYNEQFF. The CDR3 DNA reads as TGTGCCAGCAGTGCTAGCGGGGGGTTGACCTACAATGAGCAGTTCTTC.

The rearrangement uses TRBV19 and TRBJ1-5; D might be TRBD1 (6 bases). The CDR3 has 15 residues. V was pared by 7 bases and J by 0 bases, with 13 bases between. Germline V gene lookup returns CDR1 LNHDA and CDR2 SQIVND (reference sequence). The DNA of the CDR3 is TGTGCCAGTACCATTGGACAGTATAGCAATCAGCCCCAGCATTTT. Its protein is CASTIGQYSNQPQHF.